The 10 T cell receptor beta chains in this list originate from one sample, sequenced in a study of blood T cell repertoires in COVID-19. Only in-frame clones appear in the TCRdb table, and some are missing; sequencing was by immunoSEQ multiplex PCR. Among about 330,000 clones listed, roughly 85% were seen once. Material: PBMCs or T cells enriched from blood (not recorded which). These receptors were obtained from a woman aged 25 to 39 who had recovered from COVID-19.

Here the CDR3 reads CASSPPRSTSGNTIYF. The CDR3 DNA reads TGTGCCAGCAGCCCCCCCCGGAGTACCTCTGGAAACACCATATATTTT. This chain joins TRBV7-9 and TRBJ1-3, with D uncertain. Germline V gives CDR1 SEHNR, CDR2 FQNEAQ (reference sequence). The CDR3 is made up of 16 amino acids. The V end lost 5 bases, the J end lost 0 bases, and 14 bases lay between the germline ends.

The chain is built from TRBV4-1 and TRBJ1-5; possible D gene TRBD1, 6 bases. The CDR3 runs 15 residues. With 4 bases removed from V and 5 bases from J, the gap between germline ends came to 15 bases. In germline, CDR1 is MGHRA, CDR2 YSYEKL. CDR3 DNA: TGCGCCAGCAGCCTACAACAGGGACGGGATCAGCCCCAGCATTTT. Translated: CASSLQQGRDQPQHF.

The chain employs TRBV5-6 and TRBJ1-5, with TRBD1 matching over 8 bases. CDR1 is SGHDT, CDR2 YYEEEE, per germline. V gave up 0 bases and J gave up 8 bases; unmatched junction bases: 4. The CDR3 spans 14 residues. CDR3: CASSLGQGSKPQHF. The CDR3 region has the DNA TGTGCCAGCAGCTTGGGACAGGGGAGTAAGCCCCAGCATTTT.

The chain is built from TRBV9 and TRBJ2-1, with 10 bases that match TRBD2. CDR1 and CDR2 from the germline V gene are SGDLS and YYNGEE. This CDR3 region has 15 residues. V was clipped by 4 bases and J by 3 bases; unmatched bases: 4. The CDR3 protein is CASSPRLAGYNEQFF. CDR3 DNA: TGTGCCAGCAGCCCCCGACTAGCGGGCTACAATGAGCAGTTCTTC.

The chain has TRBV4-1 and TRBJ1-2; D call uncertain. The CDR3 sequence is 14 residues long. Trimming removed 0 bases at V and 4 bases at J, with 9 bases between. Germline V gene sequence: CDR1 MGHRA, CDR2 YSYEKL. The CDR3 coding sequence is TGCGCCAGCAGCCAAGATCAGGTGGCCTATGGCTACACCTTC. It yields the protein CASSQDQVAYGYTF.

This chain links TRBV19 with TRBJ1-5, with TRBD1 as a possible D gene (6 bases). CDR1 and CDR2 (germline): LNHDA, SQIVND (reference sequence). The CDR3 extends over 15 amino acids. V was shortened by 4 bases and J by 0 bases, with 10 bases between the two germline ends. This CDR3 is CASSTYRDSNQPQHF. CDR3 nucleotides: TGTGCCAGTAGTACCTACAGGGATAGCAATCAGCCCCAGCATTTT. The full variable domain, rest sourced from reference TRBV19 and TRBJ1-5, is DGGITQSPKYLFRKEGQNVTLSCEQNLNHDAMYWYRQDPGQGLRLIYYSQIVNDFQKGDIAEGYSVSREKKESFPLTVTSAQKNPTAFYLCASSTYRDSNQPQHFGDGTRLSIL.

Here the CDR3 DNA reads TGTGCCAGCAGCCAAATGGGGAGGAATCATAGCACAGATACGCAGTATTTT. Amino acid sequence: CASSQMGRNHSTDTQYF. The chain employs TRBV14 and TRBJ2-3; TRBD2 might be the D (6 bases). Germline V gene data show CDR1 as SGHDN and CDR2 as FVKESK. This CDR3 comprises 17 residues. The V end was cut by 2 bases, the J end by 0 bases, with 15 bases between.

The chain employs TRBV5-1 and TRBJ2-7; possibly TRBD1 for D (6 bases). The ends were cut back, 3 bases at V and 3 bases at J, with 13 bases in the middle. Germline CDR1 SGHRS, CDR2 YFSETQ. This CDR3 comprises 14 residues. The CDR3 here is CASSSGQPDYEQYF. The CDR3 DNA follows: TGCGCCAGCAGCTCCGGACAGCCTGACTACGAGCAGTACTTC.

The chain combines TRBV3-1 (or the pseudogene TRBV3-2) with TRBJ2-5; D is unresolved. With 4 bases removed from V and 5 bases from J, the gap between germline ends came to 8 bases. Germline V gene sequence: CDR1 LGHDT, CDR2 YNNKEL (reference sequence). The CDR3 loop spans 12 amino acids. The CDR3 nucleotides are TGTGCCAGCAGCCTTCTCGGGGAGACCCAGTACTTC. It codes for CASSLLGETQYF.

In this sample, this clone turned up once. V usage is TRBV9 and J usage is TRBJ1-2, with TRBD1 matching over 11 bases. The germline gives CDR1 SGDLS, CDR2 YYNGEE. The CDR3 is 15 residues long. Trimming at V came to 2 bases and at J to 4 bases, leaving 4 bases not matched to a gene. Here the CDR3 reads CASSVGQGAAYGYTF. For the CDR3, the DNA is TGTGCCAGCAGCGTCGGACAGGGGGCCGCCTATGGCTACACCTTC.